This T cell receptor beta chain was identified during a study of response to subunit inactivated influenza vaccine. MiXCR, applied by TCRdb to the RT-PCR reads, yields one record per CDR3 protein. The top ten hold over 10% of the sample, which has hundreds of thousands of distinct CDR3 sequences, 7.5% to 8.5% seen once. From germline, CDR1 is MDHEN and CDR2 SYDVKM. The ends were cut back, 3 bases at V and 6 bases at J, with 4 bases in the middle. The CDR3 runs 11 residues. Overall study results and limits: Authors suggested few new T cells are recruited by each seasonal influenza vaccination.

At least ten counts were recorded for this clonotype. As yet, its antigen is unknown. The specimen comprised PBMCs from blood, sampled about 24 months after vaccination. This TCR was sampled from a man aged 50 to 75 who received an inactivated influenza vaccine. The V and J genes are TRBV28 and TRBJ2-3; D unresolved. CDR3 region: CASSFADTQYF. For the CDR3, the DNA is TGTGCCAGCAGTTTCGCTGATACGCAGTATTTT. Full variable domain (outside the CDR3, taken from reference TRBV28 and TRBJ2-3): DVKVTQSSRYLVKRTGEKVFLECVQDMDHENMFWYRQDPGLGLRLIYFSYDVKMKEKGDIPEGYSVSREKKERFSLILESASTNQTSMYLCASSFADTQYFGPGTRLTVL.